A single T cell receptor beta chain is shown here with its context. What it recognizes is unknown. This sample stems from a study of radiation and T cells in renal cell carcinoma. Study-level results: Irradiated tumors had higher TCR clonality than control tumors.

This table comes from immunoSEQ multiplex PCR, and its TCRdb copy is limited to in-frame clones, with some not included. The sample holds 15,000 to 17,000 clones, roughly 56% seen once. V dropped 1 base and J dropped 3 bases, with 15 bases sitting between them. CDR3 length: 17 residues. Germline assignment: CDR1 SGHTA and CDR2 FQGTGA. Treatment defined: treatment-naive control, cytoreductive nephrectomy. The rearrangement uses TRBV7-3 and TRBJ2-2; D perhaps matches TRBD1 (5 bases). The source of this sequence is a middle-aged man with renal cell carcinoma. The sequenced sample was tumor tissue, obtained from a patient whose treatment was nephrectomy without radiotherapy. The DNA of the CDR3 is TGTGCCAGCAGCTTAAGGCCGAGCCAGGGTGACACCGGGGAGCTGTTTTTT. As protein: CASSLRPSQGDTGELFF. The full variable domain, rest sourced from reference TRBV7-3 and TRBJ2-2, is GAGVSQTPSNKVTEKGKYVELRCDPISGHTALYWYRQSLGQGPEFLIYFQGTGAADDSGLPNDRFFAVRPEGSVSTLKIQRTERGDSAVYLCASSLRPSQGDTGELFFGEGSRLTVL.